This is a list of T cell receptor beta chains from one sample in a study of T cell responses to AZD1222 COVID-19 vaccine. Measured with immunoSEQ multiplex PCR; TCRdb has only the in-frame clones, and not every one. The profile shows around 72,000 clones, over 75% of them singletons. Material: peripheral blood, obtained on day 0 of AZD1222 vaccination. Every receptor here comes from an adult in good health. Each CDR3 is given without its conserved first and last residue.

TRBJ1-1 | TRBV6-5 | ASSYSDGRGTEAF
TRBJ2-5 | TRBV12-3/TRBV12-4 | ASSPTRRQTQY
TRBJ1-2 | TRBV19 | ASSIWTPTNYGYT
TRBJ2-2 | TRBV15 | ATSRERNTGELF
TRBJ2-1 | TRBV7-2 | ASSAGREYNEQF
TRBJ1-1 | TRBV12-3/TRBV12-4 | ASRYSANTEAF
TRBJ1-5 | TRBV19 | ASSWGARPNQPQH
TRBJ1-4 | TRBV5-8 | ASSFGAQLNEKLF
TRBJ1-1 | TRBV30 | AWNWGPNTEAF
TRBJ1-2 | TRBV24-1 | ATSNTGDCT
TRBJ1-6 | TRBV19 | ASSIASTSSPLH
TRBJ2-7 | TRBV30 | AWRTDQDEQY
TRBJ1-5 | TRBV2 | ASSRTESQPQH
TRBJ2-7 | TRBV27 | ASSFSGLWSSYEQY
TRBJ1-2 | TRBV9 | ASSFLTGAFDGYT
TRBJ2-1 | TRBV7-2 | ASSFSRGGRGNEQF
TRBJ1-1 | TRBV5-5 | ASSLTLGRTGGTEAF
TRBJ2-6 | TRBV7-8 | ASTPRVSGANVLT
TRBJ1-1 | TRBV11-1 | ASSSRGFRTEAF
TRBJ2-6 | TRBV6-2/TRBV6-3 | ASSWTPSRSGANVLT
TRBJ1-1 | TRBV19 | ASSIVDRGTEAF
TRBJ1-3 | TRBV28 | ASSVDRVSGNTIY
TRBJ2-1 | TRBV2 | ASRPTSGAYNEQF
TRBJ2-3 | TRBV7-3 | ASSLTYPDTQY
TRBJ2-5 | TRBV6-5 | ASSKGQGIGETQY
TRBJ1-6 | TRBV5-1 | ASSGDSGYNSPLH
TRBJ2-7 | TRBV18 | ASSPPAGVQY
TRBJ2-2 | TRBV11-2 | ASSRTGTTGELF
TRBJ1-1 | TRBV6-2/TRBV6-3 | ASSYDLPPEAF
TRBJ2-1 | TRBV12-5 | ASGAGGLYNEQF
TRBJ1-2 | TRBV6-4 | ASSLEGTSGYT
TRBJ2-7 | TRBV29-1 | SVSRTGPYEQY
TRBJ2-3 | TRBV10-3 | AISDSRGGGTDTQY
TRBJ1-2 | TRBV7-2 | ASSPRGGMNYGYT
TRBJ2-2 | TRBV7-6 | ASSERTGETGELF
TRBJ2-7 | TRBV7-2 | ASSFTSGTYEQY
TRBJ2-4 | TRBV28 | ASSSASDSKNIQY
TRBJ1-5 | TRBV7-4 | ASRRRVIGAQPQH
TRBJ2-6 | TRBV3-1/TRBV3-2 | ASSQGIGGSGANVLT
TRBJ1-2 | TRBV5-6 | ASSLVGSANYGYT
TRBJ1-1 | TRBV6-5 | ASNQEGKAF
TRBJ1-1 | TRBV27 | ASSFIARSAEAF
TRBJ1-4 | TRBV19 | ASGARDEKLF
TRBJ1-1 | TRBV7-3 | ASSGGSGTEAF
TRBJ1-2 | TRBV28 | ASSDGTGGRGYT
TRBJ2-1 | TRBV11-2 | ASSLAGLSSYNEQF
TRBJ2-1 | TRBV28 | ASSRMDLVGNGQF
TRBJ1-2 | TRBV5-6 | ASSFESRGYT
TRBJ1-1 | TRBV30 | AWSVRAGKEAF
TRBJ2-5 | TRBV3-1/TRBV3-2 | ASTFWTSGGETQY